These 7 T cell receptor beta chains were all obtained from the same sample, sequenced in a study of T cells in localized non-small cell lung cancer. Repertoires were generated with immunoSEQ multiplex PCR, while TCRdb's copy carries only in-frame clones and drops some. The table records 4,000 to 6,000 clones, 55% of them present only once. Sequences were derived from lymph node tissue, sampled before any cancer treatment. Receptors were obtained from a male donor aged 60 or older with stage I squamous cell lung carcinoma.

A few counts support this clone. The rearrangement links TRBV19 to TRBJ2-4; 10 bases are a match to TRBD1. Trimming took 3 bases from V and 8 from J; bases not matched to a gene: 4. The CDR3 runs 14 residues. CDR1 LNHDA and CDR2 SQIVND come from the germline V gene (reference sequence). CDR3 coding DNA: TGTGCCAGTAGTATGATTGGGACAGGGGACATTCAGTACTTC. Amino acids: CASSMIGTGDIQYF.

This chain joins TRBV28 and TRBJ2-3; a possible D gene is TRBD2 (7 bases). Germline lookup yields CDR1 MDHEN and CDR2 SYDVKM. CDR3 size: 14 residues. V lost 7 bases and J 2 bases, leaving 13 bases between the germline ends. The CDR3: CASNKGGVTDTQYF. DNA for the CDR3: TGTGCCAGCAACAAGGGGGGGGTCACAGATACGCAGTATTTT.

A few counts support this clone. The chain is built from TRBV12-5 and TRBJ2-2; D ambiguous. CDR1 and CDR2 (germline): LGHNT, FRNRAP. The CDR3 extends over 11 amino acids. This CDR3 reads CASANTGELFF. CDR3 bases: TGTGCCAGCGCGAACACCGGGGAGCTGTTTTTT. Full variable domain (rest looked up from reference TRBV12-5 and TRBJ2-2): DARVTQTPRHKVTEMGQEVTMRCQPILGHNTVFWYRQTMMQGLELLAYFRNRAPLDDSGMPKDRFSAEMPDATLATLKIQPSEPRDSAVYFCASANTGELFFGEGSRLTVL.

The V gene is TRBV30, the J gene TRBJ1-2; perhaps TRBD1 as D (6 bases). CDR1 and CDR2 from the germline V gene are GTSNPN and SVGIG (reference sequence). This CDR3 spans 11 amino acids. Trimming took off 8 bases at V and 8 bases at J, with 15 bases between the two ends. The CDR3 coding sequence is TGTGCCAACAGGGACATGAGGGGCTACACCTTC. Protein product: CANRDMRGYTF.

The chain joins TRBV16 to TRBJ1-2; D is unclear. The CDR3 spans 15 residues. Germline V gene lookup returns CDR1 KGHSY and CDR2 FQNENV. Trimming took 4 bases from V and 8 from J, leaving 20 bases between them. The CDR3 DNA sequence: TGTGCCAGCAGCCCCCTCGGGCAGGCGGCCGGGGGCTACACCTTC. Translating gives CASSPLGQAAGGYTF.

V gene TRBV9 combines with J gene TRBJ2-7; maybe TRBD2 (5 bases). Germline loops: CDR1 SGDLS, CDR2 YYNGEE. The CDR3 length is 13 residues. CDR3 nucleotides: TGTGCTGGCCGGGGAGTTGGGCCTTACGAGCAGTACTTC. This sequence encodes CAGRGVGPYEQYF.

This chain joins TRBV10-2 and TRBJ2-1, with D unresolved. Per germline, CDR1 WSHSY and CDR2 SAAADI. V was shortened by 6 bases and J by 4 bases, with 10 bases between the two germline ends. The CDR3 has 13 amino acids. DNA for the CDR3: TGCGCCAGCAGCCAGTACGGTTACAATGAGCAGTTCTTC. It yields the protein CASSQYGYNEQFF.